This TCR beta chain stems from a study of molecular identifiers for immune sequencing clone quantification. General study points: Clones that exceeded 20 RNA copies held over 97% of effector molecules, yet under 1% in naive cells.

Libraries of bulk TCR were made by previously described methods (with listed TCR primers). One entry per CDR3 protein results from TCRdb running MiXCR on the PCR reads. The sample includes tens of thousands of distinct CDR3 sequences, around 17% of them seen just once. For naive CD8 T cells, sorting used the CD8+CD4-CCR7+CD45RA+ phenotype. This clonotype occurred a few times. Its antigen is unknown. V gave up 6 bases and J gave up 1 base, with 19 bases separating them. CDR1 is MNHEY, CDR2 SVGAGI, per germline. CDR3 length equals 16 residues. This chain connects TRBV6-5 to TRBJ2-7; D is possibly TRBD2 (6 bases). The sequenced sample was naive CD8+ T cells from blood, with Jurkat cell RNA spiked in. Subset meaning: FACS-sorted CD8+CD4-CCR7+CD45RA+ naive T cells. The source of this sequence is a human donor in good health. Some libraries in this study had Jurkat cell RNA spiked in. The CDR3, as DNA: TGTGCCAGCAGCTTGGGAGGCGGGACCCTTTCCTACGAGCAGTACTTC. It is translated as CASSLGGGTLSYEQYF.